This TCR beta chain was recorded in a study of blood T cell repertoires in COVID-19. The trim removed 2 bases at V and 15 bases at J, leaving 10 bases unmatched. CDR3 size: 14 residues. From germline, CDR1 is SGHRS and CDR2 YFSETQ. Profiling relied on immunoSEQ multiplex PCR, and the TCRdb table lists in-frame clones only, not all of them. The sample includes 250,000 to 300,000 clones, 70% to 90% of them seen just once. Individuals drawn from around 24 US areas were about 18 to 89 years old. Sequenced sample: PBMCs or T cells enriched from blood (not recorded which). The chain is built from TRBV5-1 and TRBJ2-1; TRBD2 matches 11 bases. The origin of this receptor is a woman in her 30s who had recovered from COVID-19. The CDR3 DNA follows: TGCGCCAGCAGCTTACGGGGACCCGGGACTAGCGGGTTCTTC. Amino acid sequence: CASSLRGPGTSGFF.